The clone carrying this T cell receptor (beta chain) was detected a few times. What it recognizes is unknown. This sample is part of a study of blood T cells in healthy people across ages. Study-wide findings and caveats: The study found more naive CD4+ cells and higher diversity in long-lived than aged donors.

The CDR3 covers 13 residues. V lost 3 bases and J lost 4, with 10 bases in between. Germline V gene sequence: CDR1 MNHNY, CDR2 SVGAGI (reference sequence). A sample-barcoded 5' primer and a J-beta primer mix were used in a second PCR of about 6 to 12 cycles. A template-switch adaptor containing 12 random nucleotides labeled each cDNA molecule. Each of the samples gave a minimum of 3 million paired-end reads that contained CDR3. TCRdb reanalysed the 5' RACE reads using MiXCR and keeps one entry per CDR3 protein. The sample includes 900,000 to 950,000 distinct CDR3 sequences, just under 30% seen only once; the top ten take more than 8.5%. These sequences were also reported in another study, on T cells of mothers and their children. That paper notes: Normalized overlap was always slightly, never significantly, higher in related than unrelated mother-child pairs.

The clonotype originates from a woman in her thirties or forties in good health. The chain uses TRBV6-6 and TRBJ2-7, with D uncertain. The sequenced material came from blood. The CDR3 DNA reads TGTGCCAGCAGTTATGACCAGGATTACGAGCAGTACTTC. Its translation is CASSYDQDYEQYF.